This T cell receptor beta chain originates from a study of blood T cell repertoires in COVID-19. Study summary: Donors in the United States, Italy and Spain gave samples during acute or convalescent COVID-19. PBMCs, B-cell-depleted T cells, or T cells provided the cDNA or gDNA that made up the material.

In the source study's methods: Reference gene primer amplification yielded estimated nucleated cell counts. The data were produced by immunoSEQ multiplex PCR, yet TCRdb's version contains in-frame clones alone and is incomplete. That table supplies the V and J calls and clone size; D and trimming were determined from the DNA. The top ten hold 1% of the sample, which has about 310,000 clones, about nine tenths seen once. Germline lookup yields CDR1 SEHNR and CDR2 FQNEAQ (reference sequence). With 1 base clipped from V and 4 bases from J, the junction kept 10 bases outside the gene matches. This CDR3 is 17 amino acids long.

This TCR came from a man in his fifties with active or convalescent COVID-19. Input material: peripheral blood. The V gene is TRBV7-9, the J gene TRBJ2-1, with 7 bases matching TRBD2. CDR3 region: CASSLVYRDYRYNEQFF. CDR3 sequence (DNA): TGTGCCAGCAGCTTAGTGTACCGGGACTACCGATACAATGAGCAGTTCTTC.